This record concerns one TCR beta chain sequence. These data come from a study of cytomegalovirus exposure and HLA in healthy donors. Produced via immunoSEQ multiplex PCR; TCRdb's table is partial and in-frame only. Found here are some 170,000 clones, roughly 96% of them singletons; the top ten hold approximately 0.97%. V shed 8 bases and J 6 bases; nucleotides not matched to a gene: 13. Germline V gene data show CDR1 as MNHNS and CDR2 as SASEGT. This CDR3 spans 14 amino acids. The sequenced sample was PBMCs. The TCR originated in a woman aged 18-30 years in good health and CMV-seronegative. The chain recombines TRBV6-1 with TRBJ2-7, with 7 nucleotides matching TRBD2. The CDR3 region has the DNA TGTGCCAGCGGGAGGGAACGCTATGTTGGCGAGCAGTACTTC. The encoded protein is CASGRERYVGEQYF.